This TCR beta chain was sequenced during a study of response to subunit inactivated influenza vaccine. Turning to this clonotype: The antigen is not known.

Study-level results: With each seasonal influenza vaccination, the authors suggested, few new T cells are recruited.

One entry per CDR3 protein, called by TCRdb with MiXCR from the RT-PCR reads. Of over 150,000 distinct CDR3 sequences in the sample, around 10% were seen once. Germline V gene data show CDR1 as MNHEY and CDR2 as SVGEGT. Trimming removed 6 bases from V and 5 bases from J; junction bases left unmatched: 22. The CDR3 spans 20 residues. This clonotype originated in a man aged 50-75 years who received an inactivated influenza vaccine. The V call is TRBV6-2 or TRBV6-3, the J call TRBJ2-7, with TRBD2 matching 13 bases. Specimen: CD8+ T cells sorted from PBMCs, collected about 23 months after vaccination. The CDR3 coding sequence is TGTGCCAGCAGCCCTCTAATCGGGACTAGCGGGACCGCGAGTTACCACGAGCAGTACTTC. It translates to CASSPLIGTSGTASYHEQYF.